This T cell receptor (beta chain) derives from a study of T-cell reconstitution after alpha-beta-depleted transplantation in children. Study-level points and caveats: In patients about two months after transplant, alpha-beta T cells reportedly arose from several hundred expanded graft clones. Counts and diversity of T cells one year after transplant came mostly from newly produced T cells. The origin of high day-60 TCRbeta diversity in some patients lay in surviving recipient T cells and thymic progenitors.

Unique molecular identifiers tagged the TCRbeta library. TCRdb analysed the PCR reads with MiXCR anew, one entry per CDR3 protein. The sample records over 150,000 distinct CDR3 sequences, roughly 7% being singletons. Worth noting for this clonotype: The target antigen is unknown.

The origin of this receptor is a boy aged 2 to 10 with acute lymphoblastic leukemia, due to receive a stem cell transplant. Source: PBMCs, taken before TCRalphabeta/CD19-depleted stem cell transplant.

CDR3 sequence (DNA): TGTGCCAGCAGCTTGAGGAAAAACACTGAAGCTTTCTTT. It encodes CASSLRKNTEAFF. The chain is built from TRBV7-9 and TRBJ1-1; D is ambiguous. The germline V gene has CDR1 SEHNR and CDR2 FQNEAQ (reference sequence). The CDR3 is made up of 13 amino acids. With 3 bases removed from V and 2 bases from J, the gap between germline ends came to 7 bases.